The T cell receptor beta chain described here comes from a study of CD8 T cells in Susac syndrome. On this clonotype itself: No antigen is known for it.

A quantity of about 0.5 to 1 ug RNA underwent reverse transcription using random hexamers. Multiplex PCR with immunoSEQ amplified the TCR beta CDR3 across 54 Vbeta and 13 Jbeta. One entry per CDR3 protein results from TCRdb running MiXCR on the immunoSEQ multiplex PCR reads. The data hold 90,000 or so distinct CDR3 sequences, with about 93% observed a single time. There are 15 residues in the CDR3. Deletions cut 6 bases from V and 5 bases from J, with 19 bases between. From germline, CDR1 is MNHEY and CDR2 SMNVEV (reference sequence). Study-level results: As the study acknowledged, the number of individuals in its TCR sequencing and HLA analysis was relatively small.

V gene TRBV27 combines with J gene TRBJ2-5; D might be TRBD1 (6 bases). The receptor was isolated from a human donor in good health. Sequenced sample: CD8+ T cells from PBMCs. The chain's CDR3 is CASSPTWGLRETQYF. CDR3 nucleotides: TGTGCCAGCAGCCCAACATGGGGGCTTCGGGAGACCCAGTACTTC.